These 20 T cell receptor beta chains were all obtained from the same sample, sequenced in a study of blood T cells in healthy people across ages. With a J-beta primer mix and a sample-barcoded 5' primer, a second PCR ran about 7 to 11 cycles. MiXCR was run by TCRdb on the 5' RACE reads, yielding one entry per CDR3 protein. The sample contains hundreds of thousands of distinct CDR3 sequences, roughly 44% of which appear only once. What was sequenced was blood. Receptors were obtained from a man in his sixties in good health.

As for this clonotype: A clone one base away is much larger, so this may be a read error. The gene calls are TRBV20-1 and TRBJ1-2; D is possibly TRBD1 (5 bases). The CDR3 totals 13 residues. The V end was cut by 5 bases, the J end by 7 bases, with 17 bases between. In germline, CDR1 is DFQATT, CDR2 SNEGSKA (reference sequence). The CDR3 protein is CSAQRQSLGGYTF. CDR3 DNA sequence: TGCAGTGCTCAGCGACAGTCCCTGGGTGGCTACACCTTC.

Ten or more counts support this clonotype. This sequence joins TRBV12-3 or TRBV12-4 and TRBJ2-5, with D maybe TRBD2 (6 bases). V was cut by 3 bases and J by 5 bases, with 10 bases left in between. The CDR3 contains 13 residues. CDR3 residues: CASSFSSGETQYF. Here the CDR3 DNA reads TGTGCCAGCAGTTTTAGTAGCGGCGAGACCCAGTACTTC.

Regarding this clonotype: One end of the junction does not line up with germline, which may come from a read error. The chain joins TRBV12-3 or TRBV12-4 to TRBJ2-7; perhaps TRBD1 as D (5 bases). This CDR3 region has 15 residues. Here the CDR3 DNA reads TGTGCCAGCAGCCCTGGGGTTAGGGGTTCCTACGATCAGTACTTC. Amino acids: CASSPGVRGSYDQYF.

This clonotype was counted between two and nine times. The V and J genes are TRBV7-2 and TRBJ2-2; 8 positions match TRBD2. The length of the CDR3 is 17 residues. Germline values: CDR1 SGHTA, CDR2 FQGNSA. The J segment lost 0 bases and the V segment lost 1 base, leaving 4 bases of the junction unmatched. The CDR3 loop reads CASSLVWTSTNTGELFF. The CDR3 nucleotides read TGTGCCAGCAGCTTAGTTTGGACTAGCACGAACACCGGGGAGCTGTTTTTT.

This clonotype came up many times. The genes are TRBV7-6 and TRBJ1-6; possible D gene TRBD1, 6 bases. Germline V gene sequence: CDR1 SGHVS, CDR2 FNYEAQ. V dropped 5 bases and J dropped 14 bases, with 19 bases sitting between them. The CDR3 is made up of 14 amino acids. The CDR3 reads CASSPTGQALALHF. CDR3 nucleotides: TGTGCCAGCAGCCCAACGGGACAAGCTTTGGCCCTCCACTTT. Complete variable domain (other parts from reference TRBV7-6 and TRBJ1-6): GAGVSQSPRYKVTKRGQDVALRCDPISGHVSLYWYRQALGQGPEFLTYFNYEAQQDKSGLPNDRFSAERPEGSISTLTIQRTEQRDSAMYRCASSPTGQALALHFGNGTRLTVT.

The chain uses TRBV12-3 or TRBV12-4 and TRBJ2-3, with a possible D match to TRBD2 (6 bases). Trimming shortened V by 7 bases and J by 0 bases, and 17 bases separated the two germline ends. The CDR3 covers 16 residues. CDR3 residues: CASTGWVAESTDTQYF. The CDR3 coding sequence is TGTGCCAGCACCGGCTGGGTAGCGGAAAGCACAGATACGCAGTATTTT.

The chain couples TRBV10-1 to TRBJ2-3; D is possibly TRBD1 or TRBD2 (5 bases each). Germline V gene data show CDR1 as WNHNN and CDR2 as SYGVQD (reference sequence). V lost 8 bases, J lost 1 base, and 10 bases lay in between. CDR3 length: 13 amino acids. This CDR3 reads CASGAAGTDTQYF. CDR3 bases: TGCGCCAGCGGGGCAGCGGGCACAGATACGCAGTATTTT.

This clonotype has a handful of counts. The CDR3 sequence is CASSARQGYNSPLHF. DNA for the CDR3: TGTGCCAGCAGCGCGAGACAGGGCTATAATTCACCCCTCCACTTT. The chain has TRBV9 and TRBJ1-6, with TRBD1 matching 7 bases. CDR3 length: 15 residues. The germline V gene encodes CDR1 SGDLS and CDR2 YYNGEE. V was pared by 3 bases and J by 3 bases, with 3 bases of the junction left unmatched.

On this clonotype itself: The germline gene is not matched at one end of the junction; a read error may be the cause. This chain connects TRBV7-8 to TRBJ2-5; weak D call: TRBD2 (5 bases). The CDR3 is 18 amino acids. The germline V gene encodes CDR1 SGHVS and CDR2 FQNEAQ. CDR3 coding DNA: TGTGTCAGCAGCCACTCGGGATGGGTTTCGAGGATCCAAGAGACCCAGTACTTC. It specifies CVSSHSGWVSRIQETQYF.

This clonotype was counted only a few times. This chain connects TRBV29-1 to TRBJ1-4, with D hard to call. V was cut by 7 bases and J by 0 bases, with 12 bases left in between. Per germline, CDR1 SQVTM and CDR2 ANQGSEA. CDR3 size: 14 residues. The CDR3 bases are TGCAGCGCAAGACTCCACGCAACTAATGAAAAACTGTTTTTT. It encodes CSARLHATNEKLFF.

The chain has TRBV12-3 or TRBV12-4 and TRBJ2-2; 11 nucleotides line up with TRBD2. J lost 3 bases, V lost 4 bases, and 7 bases had no gene match. The CDR3 extends over 17 amino acids. This CDR3 reads CASSSRILAGDTGELFF. CDR3 nucleotides: TGTGCCAGCAGTTCGAGGATACTAGCGGGGGACACCGGGGAGCTGTTTTTT.

The chain carries TRBV6-2 or TRBV6-3 and TRBJ1-5; D unclear. The V gene's germline CDR1 is MNHEY and CDR2 SVGEGT. This CDR3 spans 16 amino acids. V gave up 3 bases and J gave up 1 base, with 13 bases separating them. CDR3 sequence (DNA): TGTGCCAGCAGTTATGGAGGCGGAAAAAGCAATCAGCCCCAGCATTTT. As protein: CASSYGGGKSNQPQHF.

This clonotype was detected ten times or more. This sequence joins TRBV29-1 and TRBJ2-7; D not certain. The V gene's germline CDR1 is SQVTM and CDR2 ANQGSEA. This CDR3 is built from 13 residues. Trimming stripped 3 bases from V and 2 bases from J, with 11 bases between. The CDR3 spells CSVEEFNTYEQYF. The CDR3 DNA sequence: TGCAGCGTTGAGGAGTTTAACACCTACGAGCAGTACTTC.

V usage is TRBV2 and J usage is TRBJ2-5; 9 nucleotides agree with TRBD2. There are 14 residues in the CDR3. Looked up from germline, CDR1 is SNHLY and CDR2 is FYNNEI. V lost 8 bases to trimming and J lost 1 base; unmatched junction nucleotides: 5. The CDR3 spells CASGLAGAQETQYF. The CDR3 bases are TGTGCCAGCGGGTTAGCGGGGGCCCAAGAGACCCAGTACTTC.

The V gene is TRBV7-9, the J gene TRBJ2-5, with 7 bases fitting TRBD2. The ends lost 1 base at V and 11 bases at J; junction bases unmatched: 10. Per the germline V gene, CDR1 is SEHNR and CDR2 is FQNEAQ (reference sequence). This CDR3 is 14 amino acids long. CDR3 sequence (DNA): TGTGCCAGCAGCTTAGAGACTAGCTGGAATGGGCAGTACTTC. This translates into CASSLETSWNGQYF.

This chain connects TRBV12-3 or TRBV12-4 to TRBJ2-1; 13 bases are shared with TRBD2. The ends lost 6 bases at V and 8 bases at J; junction bases unmatched: 7. The CDR3 loop spans 15 amino acids. CDR3 coding DNA: TGTGCCAGCAGCAGACTAGCGGGGGGCGTTCATGAGCAGTTCTTC. Amino acids: CASSRLAGGVHEQFF.

This clonotype was seen a few times. This chain links TRBV20-1 with TRBJ1-6; 8 bases align to TRBD1. Germline V gives CDR1 DFQATT, CDR2 SNEGSKA (reference sequence). V trimming: 2 bases; J trimming: 2 bases; junction bases outside the gene matches: 2. The CDR3 sequence is 15 residues long. This CDR3 is CSARSGGPYNSPLHF. The CDR3 bases are TGCAGTGCTAGATCAGGGGGCCCCTATAATTCACCCCTCCACTTT.

This clonotype was observed a single time. The chain employs TRBV6-6 and TRBJ2-1, with TRBD2 matching 13 bases. CDR1 is MNHNY and CDR2 is SVGAGI in the germline V gene (reference sequence). CDR3 length: 17 residues. After removal of 6 bases from V and 5 bases from J, the junction contained 10 bases not matched to a gene. The CDR3 loop reads CASSALPGTSGNNEQFF. Written as DNA, the CDR3 is TGTGCCAGCAGCGCTCTTCCCGGGACTAGCGGGAACAATGAGCAGTTCTTC.

In its sample, this clonotype was seen a few times. The genes are TRBV5-6 and TRBJ2-7; possibly TRBD1 or TRBD2 for D (5 bases each). The better agreement between TRBJ2-5 and the DNA end casts doubt on the J call. The CDR3 loop spans 15 amino acids. The germline V gene encodes CDR1 SGHDT and CDR2 YYEEEE. In nucleotides, the CDR3 is TGTGCCAGCAGACTGGACACGGGAACAGTCGAGACCCAGTACTTC. Amino acids: CASRLDTGTVETQYF.

The CDR3 DNA is TGTGCCAGCAGCCTTGGTGATAGTACGCAGTATTTT. Amino acids: CASSLGDSTQYF. The chain joins TRBV3-1 to TRBJ2-3, with no clear D. V was cut by 4 bases and J by 8 bases, with 10 bases left in between. Germline loops: CDR1 LGHDT, CDR2 YNNKEL (reference sequence). The CDR3 runs 12 residues.